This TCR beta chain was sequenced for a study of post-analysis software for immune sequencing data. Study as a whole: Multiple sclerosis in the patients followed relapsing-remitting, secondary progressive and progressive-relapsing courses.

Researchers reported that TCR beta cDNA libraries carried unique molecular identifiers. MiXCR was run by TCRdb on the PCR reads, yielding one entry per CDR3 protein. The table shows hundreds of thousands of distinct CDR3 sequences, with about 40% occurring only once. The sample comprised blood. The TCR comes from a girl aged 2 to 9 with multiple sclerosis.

The CDR3 nucleotides read TGCAGTGCTAGAGAGACTAGCGGGGGAGATACGCAGTATTTT. Protein: CSARETSGGDTQYF. J is TRBJ2-3 and V is TRBV20-1, with TRBD2 matching 12 bases. V gave up 0 bases and J gave up 5 bases; unmatched junction bases: 0. This CDR3 is built from 14 residues. The germline V gene encodes CDR1 DFQATT and CDR2 SNEGSKA (reference sequence).